This TCR beta chain was sequenced during a study of blood T cell repertoires in COVID-19. Across the whole study: T cells, B-cell-depleted T cells, or PBMCs supplied cDNA or gDNA.

The V gene end was trimmed by 1 base and the J gene end by 2 bases; junction bases not matched to a gene: 3. The CDR3 length is 18 residues. The germline V gene encodes CDR1 SGHRS and CDR2 YFSETQ. In the source study's methods: The authors estimated nucleated cell counts from reference gene primer amplification. Method: immunoSEQ multiplex PCR; TCRdb's copy keeps in-frame clones and lacks some. V and J calls plus clone size are reproduced from that table; the DNA served to infer D and trimming. The sample has tens of thousands of clones; just over 90% are singletons. V and J are TRBV5-1 and TRBJ2-2, with 15 bases matching TRBD2. This TCR came from a man in his forties or fifties with COVID-19, enrolled during active disease. The sequenced sample consisted of peripheral blood. CDR3 coding DNA: TGCGCCAGCAGCTTGAGGACTAGCGGGAGGGCCAACACCGGGGAGCTGTTTTTT. Its translation is CASSLRTSGRANTGELFF.